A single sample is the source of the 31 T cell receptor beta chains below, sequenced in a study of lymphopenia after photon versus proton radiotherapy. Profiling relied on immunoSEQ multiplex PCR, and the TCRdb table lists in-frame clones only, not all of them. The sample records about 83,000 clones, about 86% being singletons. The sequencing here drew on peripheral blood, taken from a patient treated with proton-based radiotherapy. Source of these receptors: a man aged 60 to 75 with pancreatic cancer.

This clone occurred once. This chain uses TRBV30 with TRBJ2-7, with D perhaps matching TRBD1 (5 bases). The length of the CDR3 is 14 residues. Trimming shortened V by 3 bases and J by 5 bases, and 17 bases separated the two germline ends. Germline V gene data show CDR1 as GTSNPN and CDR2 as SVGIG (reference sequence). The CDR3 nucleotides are TGTGCCTGGAGCTCCCAGCGAAAGGGGAACGAGCAGTACTTC. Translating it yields CAWSSQRKGNEQYF.

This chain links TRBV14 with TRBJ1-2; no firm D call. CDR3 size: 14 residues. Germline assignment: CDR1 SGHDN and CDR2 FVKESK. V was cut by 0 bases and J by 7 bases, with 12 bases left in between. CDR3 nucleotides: TGTGCCAGCAGCCAAGATAGGTTGACTTTTGGCTACACCTTC. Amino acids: CASSQDRLTFGYTF.

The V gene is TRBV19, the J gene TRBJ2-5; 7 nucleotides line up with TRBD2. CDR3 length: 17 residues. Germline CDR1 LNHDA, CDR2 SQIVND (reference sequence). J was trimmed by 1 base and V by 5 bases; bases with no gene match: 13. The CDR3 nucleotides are TGTGCCAGTAGTTTCGCCGGGGGGAGAGGGGTCCAAGAGACCCAGTACTTC. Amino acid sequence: CASSFAGGRGVQETQYF.

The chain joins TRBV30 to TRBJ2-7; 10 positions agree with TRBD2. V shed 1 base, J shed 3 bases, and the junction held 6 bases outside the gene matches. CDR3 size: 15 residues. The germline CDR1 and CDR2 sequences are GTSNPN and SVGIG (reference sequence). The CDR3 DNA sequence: TGTGCCTGGAGTGGTCCTAGCGGGAGTCACTACGAGCAGTACTTC. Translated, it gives CAWSGPSGSHYEQYF. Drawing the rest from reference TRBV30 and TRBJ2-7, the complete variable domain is SQTIHQWPATLVQPVGSPLSLECTVEGTSNPNLYWYRQAAGRGLQLLFYSVGIGQISSEVPQNLSASRPQDRQFILSSKKLLLSDSGFYLCAWSGPSGSHYEQYFGPGTRLTVT.

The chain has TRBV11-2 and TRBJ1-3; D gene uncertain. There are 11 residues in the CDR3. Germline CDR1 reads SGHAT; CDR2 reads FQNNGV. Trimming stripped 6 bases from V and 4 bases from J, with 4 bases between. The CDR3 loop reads CASREGNTIYF. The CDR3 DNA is TGTGCCAGCAGGGAGGGAAACACCATATATTTT. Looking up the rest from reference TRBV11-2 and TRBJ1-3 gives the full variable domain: EAGVAQSPRYKIIEKRQSVAFWCNPISGHATLYWYQQILGQGPKLLIQFQNNGVVDDSQLPKDRFSAERLKGVDSTLKIQPAKLEDSAVYLCASREGNTIYFGEGSWLTVV.

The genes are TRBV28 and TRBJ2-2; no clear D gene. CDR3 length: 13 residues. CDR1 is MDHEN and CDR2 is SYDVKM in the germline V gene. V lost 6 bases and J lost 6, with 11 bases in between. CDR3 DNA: TGTGCCAGCAGCCCCCCTGGGGCCGGGGAGCTGTTTTTT. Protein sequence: CASSPPGAGELFF. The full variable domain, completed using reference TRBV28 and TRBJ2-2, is DVKVTQSSRYLVKRTGEKVFLECVQDMDHENMFWYRQDPGLGLRLIYFSYDVKMKEKGDIPEGYSVSREKKERFSLILESASTNQTSMYLCASSPPGAGELFFGEGSRLTVL.

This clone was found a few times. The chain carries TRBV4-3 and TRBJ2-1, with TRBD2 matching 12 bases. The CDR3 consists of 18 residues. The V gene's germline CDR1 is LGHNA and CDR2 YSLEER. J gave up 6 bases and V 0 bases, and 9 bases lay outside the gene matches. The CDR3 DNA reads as TGCGCCAGCAGCCAAGATGTCCTAGCGGGAGGGTTTTTCAATGAGCAGTTCTTC. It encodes CASSQDVLAGGFFNEQFF.

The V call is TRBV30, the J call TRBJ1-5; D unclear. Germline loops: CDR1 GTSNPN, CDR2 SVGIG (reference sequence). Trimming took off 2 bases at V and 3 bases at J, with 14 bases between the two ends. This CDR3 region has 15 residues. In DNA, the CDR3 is TGTGCCTGGAGTTTAGGCAGTACGGTCAATCAGCCCCAGCATTTT. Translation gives CAWSLGSTVNQPQHF.

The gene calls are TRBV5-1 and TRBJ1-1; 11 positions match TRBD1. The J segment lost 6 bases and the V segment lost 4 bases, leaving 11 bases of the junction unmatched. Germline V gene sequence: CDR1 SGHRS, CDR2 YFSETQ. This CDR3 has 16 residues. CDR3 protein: CASSISPGQGDSEAFF. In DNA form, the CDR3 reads TGCGCCAGCAGCATCTCTCCGGGACAGGGGGATTCTGAAGCTTTCTTT.

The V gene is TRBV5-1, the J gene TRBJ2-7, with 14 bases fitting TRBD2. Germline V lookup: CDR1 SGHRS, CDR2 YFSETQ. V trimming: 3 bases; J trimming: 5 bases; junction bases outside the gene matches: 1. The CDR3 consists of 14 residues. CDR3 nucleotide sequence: TGCGCCAGCAGCTCGGGACTAGCGGGAGACGAGCAGTACTTC. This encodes CASSSGLAGDEQYF.

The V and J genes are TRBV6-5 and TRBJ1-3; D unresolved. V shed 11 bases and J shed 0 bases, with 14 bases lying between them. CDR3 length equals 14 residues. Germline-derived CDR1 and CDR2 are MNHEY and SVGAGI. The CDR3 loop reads CAVMGSGSGNTIYF. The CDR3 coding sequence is TGTGCCGTAATGGGTAGTGGCTCTGGAAACACCATATATTTT.

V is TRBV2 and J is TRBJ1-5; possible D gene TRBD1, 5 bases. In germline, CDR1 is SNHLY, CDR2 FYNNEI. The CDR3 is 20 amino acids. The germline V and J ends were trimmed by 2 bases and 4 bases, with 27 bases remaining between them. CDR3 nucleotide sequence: TGTGCCAGCAGTGAATGGGCAAGACCGACTAGGACACGACTAAATCAGCCCCAGCATTTT. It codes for CASSEWARPTRTRLNQPQHF. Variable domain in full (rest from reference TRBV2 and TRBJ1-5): EPEVTQTPSHQVTQMGQEVILRCVPISNHLYFYWYRQILGQKVEFLVSFYNNEISEKSEIFDDQFSVERPDGSNFTLKIRSTKLEDSAMYFCASSEWARPTRTRLNQPQHFGDGTRLSIL.

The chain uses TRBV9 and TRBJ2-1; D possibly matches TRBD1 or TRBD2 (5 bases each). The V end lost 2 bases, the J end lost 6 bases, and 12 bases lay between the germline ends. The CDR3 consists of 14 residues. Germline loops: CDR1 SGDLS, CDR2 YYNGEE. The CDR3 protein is CASSVAGQGNEQFF. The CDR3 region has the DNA TGTGCCAGCAGCGTCGCGGGCCAGGGCAATGAGCAGTTCTTC.

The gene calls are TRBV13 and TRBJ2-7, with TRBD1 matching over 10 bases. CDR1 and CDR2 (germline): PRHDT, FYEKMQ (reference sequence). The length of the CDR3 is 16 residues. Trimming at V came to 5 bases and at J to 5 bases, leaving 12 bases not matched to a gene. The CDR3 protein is CASSKMTGTGADEQYF. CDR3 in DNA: TGTGCCAGCAGCAAAATGACAGGGACAGGGGCCGACGAGCAGTACTTC.

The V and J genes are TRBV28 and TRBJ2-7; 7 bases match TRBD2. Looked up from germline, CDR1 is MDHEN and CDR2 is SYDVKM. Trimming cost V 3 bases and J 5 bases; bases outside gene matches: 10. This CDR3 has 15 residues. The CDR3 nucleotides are TGTGCCAGCAGTTTCGGCGGGAGTTCTGGGGACGAGCAGTACTTC. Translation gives CASSFGGSSGDEQYF.

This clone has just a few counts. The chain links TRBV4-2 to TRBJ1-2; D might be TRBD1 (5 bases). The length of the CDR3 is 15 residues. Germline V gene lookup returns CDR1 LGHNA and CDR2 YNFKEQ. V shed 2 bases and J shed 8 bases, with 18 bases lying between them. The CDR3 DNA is TGTGCCAGCAGCCAATTGAAGGGGCCGCGGAAGGGCTACACCTTC. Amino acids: CASSQLKGPRKGYTF.

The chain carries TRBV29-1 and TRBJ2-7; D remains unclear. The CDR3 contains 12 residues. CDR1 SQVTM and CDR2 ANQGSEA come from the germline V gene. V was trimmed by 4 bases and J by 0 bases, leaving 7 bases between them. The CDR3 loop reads CSVGGSSYEQYF. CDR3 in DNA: TGCAGCGTTGGAGGTAGCTCCTACGAGCAGTACTTC.

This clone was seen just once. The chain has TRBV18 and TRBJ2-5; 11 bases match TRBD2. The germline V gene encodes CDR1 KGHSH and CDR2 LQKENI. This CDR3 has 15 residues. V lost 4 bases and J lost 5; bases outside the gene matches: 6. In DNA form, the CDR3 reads TGTGCCAGCTCACTGGGGACTAGCGGAGGGGAGACCCAGTACTTC. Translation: CASSLGTSGGETQYF.

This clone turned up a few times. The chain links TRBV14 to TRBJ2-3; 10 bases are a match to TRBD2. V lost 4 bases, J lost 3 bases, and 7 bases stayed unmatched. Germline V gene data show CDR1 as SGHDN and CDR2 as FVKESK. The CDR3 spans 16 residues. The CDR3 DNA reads TGTGCCAGCAGCCTTGAGCGGGGGGGAAGGACAGATACGCAGTATTTT. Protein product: CASSLERGGRTDTQYF. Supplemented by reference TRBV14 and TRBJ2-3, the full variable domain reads EAGVTQFPSHSVIEKGQTVTLRCDPISGHDNLYWYRRVMGKEIKFLLHFVKESKQDESGMPNNRFLAERTGGTYSTLKVQPAELEDSGVYFCASSLERGGRTDTQYFGPGTRLTVL.

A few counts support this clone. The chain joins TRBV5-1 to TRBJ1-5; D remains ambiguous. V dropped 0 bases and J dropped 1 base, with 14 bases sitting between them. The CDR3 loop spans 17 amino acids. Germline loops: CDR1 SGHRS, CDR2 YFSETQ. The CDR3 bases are TGCGCCAGCAGCTTGGACCTAAGGCGAGAAAGCAATCAGCCCCAGCATTTT. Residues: CASSLDLRRESNQPQHF.

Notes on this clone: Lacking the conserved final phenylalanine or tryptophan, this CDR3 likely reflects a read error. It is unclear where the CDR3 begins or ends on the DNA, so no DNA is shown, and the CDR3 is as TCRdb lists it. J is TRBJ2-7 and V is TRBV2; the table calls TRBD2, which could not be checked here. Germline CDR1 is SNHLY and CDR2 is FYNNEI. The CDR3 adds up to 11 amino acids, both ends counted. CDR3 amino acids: CASSEDGRASG.

CDR3 region: CASSEMGVEAFF. As DNA, the CDR3 is TGTGCCAGCAGTGAAATGGGAGTTGAAGCTTTCTTT. V and J are TRBV6-1 and TRBJ1-1; D is unclear. The CDR3 spans 12 residues. V gave up 2 bases and J gave up 7 bases, with 8 bases separating them. Germline V lookup: CDR1 MNHNS, CDR2 SASEGT.

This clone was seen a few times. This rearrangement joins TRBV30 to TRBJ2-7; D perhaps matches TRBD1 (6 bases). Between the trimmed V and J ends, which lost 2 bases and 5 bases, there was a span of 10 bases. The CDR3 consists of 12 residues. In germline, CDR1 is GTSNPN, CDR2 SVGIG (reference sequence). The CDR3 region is CAWSSHRDEQYF. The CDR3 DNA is TGTGCCTGGAGTTCGCACAGGGACGAGCAGTACTTC.

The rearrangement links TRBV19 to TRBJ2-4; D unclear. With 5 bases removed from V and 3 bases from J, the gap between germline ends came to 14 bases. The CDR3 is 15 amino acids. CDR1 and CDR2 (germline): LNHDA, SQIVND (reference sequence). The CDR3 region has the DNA TGTGCCAGTAGTTCGGCAGAGTGGGGCAAAAACATTCAGTACTTC. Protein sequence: CASSSAEWGKNIQYF. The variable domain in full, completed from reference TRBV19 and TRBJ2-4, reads DGGITQSPKYLFRKEGQNVTLSCEQNLNHDAMYWYRQDPGQGLRLIYYSQIVNDFQKGDIAEGYSVSREKKESFPLTVTSAQKNPTAFYLCASSSAEWGKNIQYFGAGTRLSVL.

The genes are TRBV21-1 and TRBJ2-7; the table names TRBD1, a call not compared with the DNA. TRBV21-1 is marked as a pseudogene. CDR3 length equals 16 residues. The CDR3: CASSSRTGGAGYEQYF. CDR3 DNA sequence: TGTGCCAGCAGCTCCCGGACAGGGGGCGCGGGGTACGAGCAGTACTTC.

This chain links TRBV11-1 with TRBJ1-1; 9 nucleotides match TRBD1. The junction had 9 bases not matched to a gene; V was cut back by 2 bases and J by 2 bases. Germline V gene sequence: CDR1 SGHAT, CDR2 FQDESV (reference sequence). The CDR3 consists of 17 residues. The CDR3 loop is CASSLSSWTGVNTEAFF. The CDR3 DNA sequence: TGTGCCAGCAGCTTATCGTCCTGGACAGGGGTAAACACTGAAGCTTTCTTT.

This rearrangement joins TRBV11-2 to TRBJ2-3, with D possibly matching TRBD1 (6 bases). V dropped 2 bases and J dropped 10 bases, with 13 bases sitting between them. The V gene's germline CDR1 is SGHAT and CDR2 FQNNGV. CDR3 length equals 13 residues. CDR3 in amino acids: CASSLFRGQSQYF. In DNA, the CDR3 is TGTGCCAGCAGCTTATTCAGGGGCCAGTCGCAGTATTTT.

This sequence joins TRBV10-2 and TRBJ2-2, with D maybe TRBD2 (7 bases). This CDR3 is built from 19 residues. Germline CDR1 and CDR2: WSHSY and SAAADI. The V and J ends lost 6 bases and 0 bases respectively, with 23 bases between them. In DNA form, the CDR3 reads TGCGCCAGCAGCGACAGGAGAGGGAGGGTGACCACGAACACCGGGGAGCTGTTTTTT. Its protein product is CASSDRRGRVTTNTGELFF.

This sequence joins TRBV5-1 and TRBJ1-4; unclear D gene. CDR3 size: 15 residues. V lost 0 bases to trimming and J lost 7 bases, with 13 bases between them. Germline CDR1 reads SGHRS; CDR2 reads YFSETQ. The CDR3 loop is CASSLVSGGGEKLFF. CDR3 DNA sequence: TGCGCCAGCAGCTTGGTCTCGGGTGGTGGTGAAAAACTGTTTTTT.

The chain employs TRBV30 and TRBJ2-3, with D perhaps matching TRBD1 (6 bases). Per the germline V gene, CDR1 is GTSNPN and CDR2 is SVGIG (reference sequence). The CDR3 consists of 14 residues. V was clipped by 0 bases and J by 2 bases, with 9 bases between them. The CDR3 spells CAWSVPGATDTQYF. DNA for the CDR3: TGTGCCTGGAGTGTCCCAGGGGCCACAGATACGCAGTATTTT.

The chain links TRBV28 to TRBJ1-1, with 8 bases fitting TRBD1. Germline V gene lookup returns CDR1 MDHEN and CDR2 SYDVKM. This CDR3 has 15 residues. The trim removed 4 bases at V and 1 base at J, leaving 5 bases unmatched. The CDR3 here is CASSSAGGPNTEAFF. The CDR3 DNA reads TGTGCCAGCAGTTCGGCAGGGGGCCCGAACACTGAAGCTTTCTTT.